The 26 T cell receptor beta chains listed next were all sequenced from one sample in a study of shared clonotypes between healthy human individuals. The assay was immunoSEQ multiplex PCR, and TCRdb's table has in-frame clones only and misses some. The sample consists of about 1.1 million clones, roughly 80% of them appearing once. What was sequenced was memory CD4+ T cells from PBMCs. Subset: CD45RA-negative fraction. These receptors all come from a man aged 18 to 30 in good health. Some clones in this sample may be carry-over from other donors' samples.

This clone came up a few times. The chain links TRBV7-2 to TRBJ1-2; 9 bases map to TRBD1. The CDR3 spans 16 residues. Germline assignment: CDR1 SGHTA and CDR2 FQGNSA. Losses at the gene ends were 0 bases for V and 7 bases for J; bases not matched to a gene: 9. The CDR3 is CASSLAWDRAVGGYTF. CDR3 sequence (DNA): TGTGCCAGCAGCTTAGCCTGGGACAGGGCAGTCGGTGGCTACACCTTC.

V gene TRBV29-1 combines with J gene TRBJ2-7; D unclear. The CDR3 contains 14 residues. Germline V gives CDR1 SQVTM, CDR2 ANQGSEA. The CDR3 coding sequence is TGCACCCCGTCCGCAGGTGACGGGCCCTACGAGCAGTACTTC. Amino acid sequence: CTPSAGDGPYEQYF.

This clone occurred a few times. The CDR3 nucleotides are TGTGCCAGCAGCGTAGAGTTGACTAGCGGCACAGATACGCAGTATTTT. It yields the protein CASSVELTSGTDTQYF. The chain is built from TRBV9 and TRBJ2-3; 8 bases match TRBD2. This CDR3 has 16 amino acids. V shed 0 bases, J shed 1 base, and the junction held 4 bases outside the gene matches. Germline assignment: CDR1 SGDLS and CDR2 YYNGEE. Variable domain in full (rest from reference TRBV9 and TRBJ2-3): DSGVTQTPKHLITATGQRVTLRCSPRSGDLSVYWYQQSLDQGLQFLIQYYNGEERAKGNILERFSAQQFPDLHSELNLSSLELGDSALYFCASSVELTSGTDTQYFGPGTRLTVL.

The J gene is TRBJ1-4, the V gene TRBV6-5; no clear D. Germline CDR1 reads MNHEY; CDR2 reads SVGAGI. The germline V and J ends were trimmed by 6 bases and 7 bases, with 6 bases remaining between them. The CDR3 totals 11 residues. The CDR3 sequence: CASRSREKLFF. The CDR3 DNA sequence: TGTGCCAGCAGATCCCGTGAAAAACTGTTTTTT.

The CDR3 reads CASSQDTGSGNRREQYF. Written as DNA, the CDR3 is TGCGCCAGCAGCCAAGACACGGGGAGCGGGAATCGTCGCGAGCAGTACTTC. This chain connects TRBV4-1 to TRBJ2-7, with 7 bases that match TRBD2. V shed 0 bases and J 6 bases; nucleotides not matched to a gene: 14. CDR3 length equals 17 residues. From germline, CDR1 is MGHRA and CDR2 YSYEKL.

This clone was seen a handful of times. The genes are TRBV5-5 and TRBJ1-2; perhaps TRBD1 as D (6 bases). This CDR3 has 15 residues. Germline V CDR1 and CDR2: SGHKS, YYEKEE (reference sequence). V shed 2 bases and J shed 4 bases, with 15 bases lying between them. CDR3 protein: CASSFAEGTSYGYTF. CDR3 in DNA: TGTGCCAGCAGCTTCGCGGAGGGGACATCCTATGGCTACACCTTC.

Note on this clone: Other DNA sequences in this sample translate to the same CDR3. This chain connects TRBV28 to TRBJ2-5; D gene ambiguous. The germline V gene encodes CDR1 MDHEN and CDR2 SYDVKM. CDR3 length equals 12 residues. Trimming removed 1 base at V and 8 bases at J, with 8 bases between. The CDR3 protein is CASSLSGETQYF. The CDR3 DNA reads TGTGCCAGCAGTTTATCAGGTGAAACCCAGTACTTC.

This clone showed up just a few times. This sequence may be a read error, since a much larger clone differs from it by one base. Other DNA sequences of this sample code for an identical CDR3. The chain couples TRBV28 to TRBJ1-1; TRBD1 matches at 8 bases. V was clipped by 6 bases and J by 2 bases; unmatched bases: 2. The CDR3 is made up of 13 amino acids. Germline CDR1 reads MDHEN; CDR2 reads SYDVKM. The DNA for the CDR3 is TGTGCCAGCAGAGGACAGGGCAACACTGAAGCTTTCTTT. Its protein is CASRGQGNTEAFF.

This clone was seen a few times. The chain couples TRBV27 to TRBJ2-1; 11 nucleotides match TRBD2. CDR3 length equals 16 residues. Germline V lookup: CDR1 MNHEY, CDR2 SMNVEV (reference sequence). With 3 bases clipped from V and 7 bases from J, the junction kept 8 bases outside the gene matches. The CDR3 nucleotides are TGTGCCAGCAGTTTCCGACTAGCGGGACTGAGTAATGAGCAGTTCTTC. Amino acids: CASSFRLAGLSNEQFF.

The chain joins TRBV7-6 to TRBJ1-2; 8 nucleotides align to TRBD1. V dropped 5 bases and J dropped 4; count of bases not matched to a gene: 6. From germline, CDR1 is SGHVS and CDR2 FNYEAQ. This CDR3 is built from 14 residues. The CDR3, as DNA: TGTGCCAGCAGCCCTGGACAGGGCCTCTATGGCTACACCTTC. As protein: CASSPGQGLYGYTF.

The genes are TRBV28 and TRBJ1-2, with no clear D. V was shortened by 4 bases and J by 3 bases, with 18 bases between the two germline ends. The V gene's germline CDR1 is MDHEN and CDR2 SYDVKM. The CDR3 is made up of 16 amino acids. CDR3 DNA sequence: TGTGCCAGCAGTTCAACTACACCAAAGCGGGACTATGGCTACACCTTC. Translating it yields CASSSTTPKRDYGYTF.

The chain recombines TRBV11-2 with TRBJ2-3, with D perhaps matching TRBD1 (5 bases). V lost 5 bases to trimming and J lost 6 bases, with 15 bases between them. The germline V gene encodes CDR1 SGHAT and CDR2 FQNNGV. CDR3 length: 14 residues. In DNA, the CDR3 is TGTGCCAGCAGCCCAGGGTTGTTCTTTGATACGCAGTATTTT. Its protein product is CASSPGLFFDTQYF.

This clone was observed many times. The CDR3 coding sequence is TGTGCCAGCAGCTTAAACCCAGCGGGAGGAAACACCGGGGAGCTGTTTTTT. It encodes CASSLNPAGGNTGELFF. The V and J genes are TRBV7-2 and TRBJ2-2; TRBD2 matches at 9 bases. CDR1 is SGHTA and CDR2 is FQGNSA in the germline V gene. CDR3 size: 17 residues. With V trimmed by 2 bases and J by 2 bases, 6 bases remained unmatched.

The chain has TRBV28 and TRBJ1-2; 12 positions agree with TRBD1. The trim removed 6 bases at V and 5 bases at J, leaving 13 bases unmatched. Germline loops: CDR1 MDHEN, CDR2 SYDVKM. The CDR3 has 17 residues. CDR3 protein: CASRRTGTGGSLYGYTF. CDR3 DNA sequence: TGTGCCAGCAGGCGGACCGGGACAGGGGGCAGCTTATATGGCTACACCTTC.

This chain joins TRBV5-6 and TRBJ2-2; D tentatively reads TRBD1 or TRBD2 (5 bases each). CDR3 size: 16 residues. Germline values: CDR1 SGHDT, CDR2 YYEEEE. Trimming removed 0 bases from V and 6 bases from J, with 15 bases in between. CDR3: CASSLVGGVNPGELFF. As DNA, the CDR3 is TGTGCCAGCAGCTTGGTTGGGGGAGTTAACCCCGGGGAGCTGTTTTTT.

The rearrangement uses TRBV11-3 and TRBJ2-5; either TRBD1 or TRBD2 may fit D (7 bases each). The germline CDR1 and CDR2 sequences are SGHNT and YENEEA. The V end lost 5 bases, the J end lost 4 bases, and 17 bases lay between the germline ends. This CDR3 has 15 amino acids. The CDR3 sequence is CASSPGSGGGETQYF. The CDR3 nucleotides read TGTGCCAGCAGCCCCGGGTCAGGGGGGGGAGAGACCCAGTACTTC.

This sequence joins TRBV4-2 and TRBJ2-3; TRBD2 agrees at 8 bases. The J segment lost 3 bases and the V segment lost 4 bases, leaving 6 bases of the junction unmatched. There are 15 residues in the CDR3. Germline CDR1 is LGHNA and CDR2 is YNFKEQ. In DNA form, the CDR3 reads TGTGCCAGCAGCCCCTCGAGCGGGAGTACAGATACGCAGTATTTT. Amino acids: CASSPSSGSTDTQYF.

The chain combines TRBV10-1 with TRBJ2-4; D possibly corresponds to TRBD1 (5 bases). Per the germline V gene, CDR1 is WNHNN and CDR2 is SYGVQD (reference sequence). The CDR3 loop spans 16 amino acids. V gave up 3 bases and J gave up 0 bases, with 12 bases separating them. The CDR3 DNA reads as TGCGCCAGCAGTGAAAGAAGGACATTAGCCAAAAACATTCAGTACTTC. Its protein is CASSERRTLAKNIQYF.

The chain employs TRBV5-1 and TRBJ2-7; D is possibly TRBD1 or TRBD2 (6 bases each). This CDR3 spans 17 amino acids. The V end lost 0 bases, the J end lost 3 bases, and 19 bases lay between the germline ends. Germline V gives CDR1 SGHRS, CDR2 YFSETQ. CDR3 residues: CASSLAGGVGGGYEQYF. The CDR3 DNA reads TGCGCCAGCAGCTTGGCCGGGGGCGTTGGAGGTGGCTACGAGCAGTACTTC.

Here the CDR3 DNA reads TGTGCCAGCAGCTTAGTGAGGGACAGGGATCCCTCAACGCAGTATTTT. It encodes CASSLVRDRDPSTQYF. This chain uses TRBV11-2 with TRBJ2-3; 9 bases agree with TRBD1. The CDR3 loop spans 16 amino acids. Germline CDR1 is SGHAT and CDR2 is FQNNGV. V gave up 1 base and J gave up 9 bases; unmatched junction bases: 11.

This clone was detected a few times. In the same sample, other DNA sequences code for this CDR3. V is TRBV5-1 and J is TRBJ1-2; 10 nucleotides align to TRBD1. The CDR3 runs to 14 residues. Per germline, CDR1 SGHRS and CDR2 YFSETQ. V lost 4 bases and J lost 8; bases outside the gene matches: 8. For the CDR3, the DNA is TGCGCCAGCAGCAGGGGGACAGGGGAGGACGGCTACACCTTC. As protein: CASSRGTGEDGYTF.

Worth noting for this clone: This may be a read error, as it is one base from a much larger clone. The sample carries other DNA sequences with the same CDR3. The rearrangement joins TRBV19 to TRBJ1-1; D is uncertain. CDR3 length: 13 residues. Germline-derived CDR1 and CDR2 are LNHDA and SQIVND (reference sequence). V was pared by 2 bases and J by 1 base, with 5 bases between. Here the CDR3 DNA reads TGTGCCAGTAGTATAAAGAGGAACACTGAAGCTTTCTTT. It encodes CASSIKRNTEAFF.

The rearrangement uses TRBV9 and TRBJ1-1; D might be TRBD1 (5 bases). Germline-derived CDR1 and CDR2 are SGDLS and YYNGEE. This CDR3 comprises 14 residues. V gave up 6 bases and J gave up 0 bases, with 12 bases separating them. CDR3 DNA sequence: TGTGCCAGCACCGTGGGGCAGATGAACACTGAAGCTTTCTTT. Its translation is CASTVGQMNTEAFF.

The gene calls are TRBV5-6 and TRBJ2-7; D is unresolved. The CDR3 totals 12 residues. CDR1 is SGHDT and CDR2 is YYEEEE in the germline V gene. V was trimmed by 4 bases and J by 5 bases, leaving 10 bases between them. The CDR3 sequence is CASSVGTNEQYF. The CDR3 nucleotides read TGTGCCAGCAGCGTGGGTACAAACGAGCAGTACTTC.

The rearrangement links TRBV30 to TRBJ2-5; 10 bases match TRBD2. J gave up 2 bases and V 0 bases, and 3 bases lay outside the gene matches. The CDR3 totals 15 residues. Germline V gene data show CDR1 as GTSNPN and CDR2 as SVGIG (reference sequence). The CDR3 spells CAWSVAGGLQETQYF. The CDR3 nucleotides are TGTGCCTGGAGTGTAGCGGGGGGGCTACAAGAGACCCAGTACTTC.

This clone was picked up a small number of times. The chain is built from TRBV29-1 and TRBJ1-5; maybe TRBD1 (5 bases). Germline assignment: CDR1 SQVTM and CDR2 ANQGSEA. The CDR3 sequence is 13 residues long. With 4 bases removed from V and 6 bases from J, the gap between germline ends came to 13 bases. The chain's CDR3 is CSVGGAGSQPQHF. The DNA for the CDR3 is TGCAGCGTTGGGGGCGCGGGGTCTCAGCCCCAGCATTTT. Full variable domain (missing parts from reference TRBV29-1 and TRBJ1-5): SAVISQKPSRDICQRGTSLTIQCQVDSQVTMMFWYRQQPGQSLTLIATANQGSEATYESGFVIDKFPISRPNLTFSTLTVSNMSPEDSSIYLCSVGGAGSQPQHFGDGTRLSIL.